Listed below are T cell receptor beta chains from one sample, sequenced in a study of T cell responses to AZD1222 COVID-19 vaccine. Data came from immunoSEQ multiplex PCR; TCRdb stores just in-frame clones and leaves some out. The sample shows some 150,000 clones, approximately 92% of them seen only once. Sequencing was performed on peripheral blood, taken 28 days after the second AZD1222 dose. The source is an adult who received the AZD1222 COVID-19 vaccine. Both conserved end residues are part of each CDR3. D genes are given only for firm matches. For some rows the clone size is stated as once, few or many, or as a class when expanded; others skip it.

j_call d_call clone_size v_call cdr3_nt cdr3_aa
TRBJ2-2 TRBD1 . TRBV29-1 TGCAGCGTTGAAGTCCGGCAGGGGGCTGACGGGGAGCTGTTTTTT CSVEVRQGADGELFF
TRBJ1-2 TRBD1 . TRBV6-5 TGTGCCAGCCTTTCGGCCCGGACAGGGCACTATGGCTACACCTTC CASLSARTGHYGYTF
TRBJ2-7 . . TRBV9 TGTGCCAGCAGCGCTGGTCGATCCACCTACGAGCAGTACTTC CASSAGRSTYEQYF
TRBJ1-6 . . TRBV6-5 TGTGCCAGCAGTCGCGGGACAAACACGGATTCACCCCTCCACTTT CASSRGTNTDSPLHF
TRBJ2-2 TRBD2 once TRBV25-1 TGTGCCAGCAGCGGACTAGCGTTCACCGGGGAGCTGTTTTTT CASSGLAFTGELFF
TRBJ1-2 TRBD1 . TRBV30 TGTGCCTGGGGCCGACAGGGTATCGGCTACACCTTC CAWGRQGIGYTF
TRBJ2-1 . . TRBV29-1 TGCAGCGTTTCACAGGGCCATGAGCAGTTCTTC CSVSQGHEQFF
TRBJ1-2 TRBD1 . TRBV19 TGTGCCAGCCATTATACAGGGGATTACTATGGCTACACCTTC CASHYTGDYYGYTF
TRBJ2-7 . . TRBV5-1 TGCGCCAGCAGCTTGAATACCTACGAGCAGTACTTC CASSLNTYEQYF
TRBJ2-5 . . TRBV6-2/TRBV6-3 TGTGCCACCAGCGTCAGGGTCGAAGAGACCCAGTACTTC CATSVRVEETQYF
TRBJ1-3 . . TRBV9 TGTGCCAGCAGCAATACAGGGTCTGGAAACACCATATATTTT CASSNTGSGNTIYF
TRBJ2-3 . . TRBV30 TGTGCCTGGAGTGTATCGCACACAGATACGCAGTATTTT CAWSVSHTDTQYF
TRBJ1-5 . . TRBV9 TGTGCCAGCAGCGTAGACGGGAATCAGCCCCAGCATTTT CASSVDGNQPQHF
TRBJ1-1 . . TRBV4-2 TGTGCCAGCAGCCAAGAAGACGCGCCGAACACTGAAGCTTTCTTT CASSQEDAPNTEAFF
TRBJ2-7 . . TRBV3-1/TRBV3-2 TGTGCCAGCAGCCAAGCGCACGAGCAGTACTTC CASSQAHEQYF
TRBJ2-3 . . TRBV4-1 TGCGCCAGCAGCCACAGCACAGATACGCAGTATTTT CASSHSTDTQYF
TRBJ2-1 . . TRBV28 TGTGCCAGCAGTTTACCCCCCGGGGGTGGAAGGAATGAGCAGTTCTTC CASSLPPGGGRNEQFF
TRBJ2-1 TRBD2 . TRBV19 TGTGCCAGTAGCCTGAGGCTAGCGGGAGGGCTCTACAATGAGCAGTTCTTC CASSLRLAGGLYNEQFF
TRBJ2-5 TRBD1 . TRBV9 TGTGCCAGCAGCGTAGGGGTCCCAGGGGGGACCCAGTACTTC CASSVGVPGGTQYF
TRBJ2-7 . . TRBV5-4 TGTGCCAGCAGCTCCTCGGCACCCTCGGGGGAGCAGTACTTC CASSSSAPSGEQYF
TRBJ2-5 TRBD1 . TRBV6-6 TGTGCCAGCAGCAAAAATCAGGGGGCGCGTGGGGAGACCCAGTACTTC CASSKNQGARGETQYF
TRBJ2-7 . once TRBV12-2 TGTGCAAGTCGCTCCCTAAGTGTAGGACAGGACTCCTACGAGCAGTACTTC CASRSLSVGQDSYEQYF
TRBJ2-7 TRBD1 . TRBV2 TGTGCCAGCAGGGCGACCGGGACAGCTTCCTACGAGCAGTACTTC CASRATGTASYEQYF
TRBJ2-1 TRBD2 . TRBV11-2 TGTGCCAGCAGCACCACCGGGACTAGAAAAAACAATGAGCAGTTCTTC CASSTTGTRKNNEQFF
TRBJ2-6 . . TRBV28 TGTGCCAGCAGTTTTGCGGGTTCTGGGGCCAACGTCCTGACTTTC CASSFAGSGANVLTF
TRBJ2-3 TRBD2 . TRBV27 TGTGCCAGCAGTTGGAGACCGGGACTAGCGGTCCCTACAGATACGCAGTATTTT CASSWRPGLAVPTDTQYF
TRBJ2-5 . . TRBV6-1 TGTGCCAGCAGTGAGAAGGGGGGAGGAGAGACCCAGTACTTC CASSEKGGGETQYF
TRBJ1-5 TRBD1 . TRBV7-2 TGTGCCAGCAGCTTAGATACAGGGGTAGGACAGCCCCAGCATTTT CASSLDTGVGQPQHF
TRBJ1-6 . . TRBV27 TGTGCCAGCAGTTTAAGAGTGGAATCACCCCTCCACTTT CASSLRVESPLHF
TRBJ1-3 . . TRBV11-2 TGTGCCAGCAGCTTAGAGGGGGGGAGAAACACCATATATTTT CASSLEGGRNTIYF
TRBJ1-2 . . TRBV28 TGTGCCAGCAGCGCAGGGGCTGGGTATGGCTACACCTTC CASSAGAGYGYTF
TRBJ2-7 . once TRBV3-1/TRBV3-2 TGTGCCAGCAGCCAAGATAGGGGACTCCCCCACGAGCAGTACTTC CASSQDRGLPHEQYF
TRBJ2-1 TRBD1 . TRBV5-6 TGTGCCAGCAGTCCCGGGACAGCTTCCTACAATGAGCAGTTCTTC CASSPGTASYNEQFF
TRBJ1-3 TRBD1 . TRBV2 TGTGCCAGCAGTTATTCCGGGACAGCCACTGGAAACACCATATATTTT CASSYSGTATGNTIYF